The 25 T cell receptor beta chains below were found in one sample sequenced in a study of blood T cell repertoires in COVID-19. The data were produced by immunoSEQ multiplex PCR, yet TCRdb's version contains in-frame clones alone and is incomplete. The sample has roughly 220,000 clones, around four fifths seen once. Sequencing was performed on peripheral blood. Receptors were obtained from a woman aged 60 to 75 who had recovered from COVID-19.

This clone showed up just once. Other DNA sequences in the sample encode the same CDR3. This sequence joins TRBV12-3 or TRBV12-4 and TRBJ1-2, with 9 bases matching TRBD1. The CDR3 is made up of 13 amino acids. The V and J ends lost 6 bases and 4 bases, in that order; junction bases with no gene match: 3. The CDR3 loop reads CASSPGQGYGYTF. The CDR3 DNA reads as TGTGCCAGCAGCCCGGGACAGGGCTATGGCTACACCTTC.

This clone was picked up one time. The chain employs TRBV6-5 and TRBJ2-1, with TRBD2 matching 8 bases. CDR3 length equals 14 residues. Per the germline V gene, CDR1 is MNHEY and CDR2 is SVGAGI. V lost 8 bases and J lost 7; bases outside the gene matches: 10. This CDR3 is CASYSPGLENEQFF. CDR3 bases: TGTGCCAGCTACTCTCCGGGACTAGAGAATGAGCAGTTCTTC.

In its sample, this clone was seen many times. The chain has TRBV23-1 and TRBJ2-1, with D perhaps TRBD2 (5 bases). TRBV23-1 is noted as an ORF with a role that remains uncertain. The CDR3 loop spans 14 amino acids. Trimming removed 1 base at V and 11 bases at J, with 15 bases between. The CDR3, as DNA: TGCGCCAGCAGTCAATACGGGGTTGCTAGGAAGCAGTTCTTC. This encodes CASSQYGVARKQFF.

The chain employs TRBV6-4 and TRBJ2-3; 10 bases agree with TRBD2. The CDR3 loop spans 15 amino acids. CDR1 MRHNA and CDR2 SNTAGT come from the germline V gene. The J segment lost 4 bases and the V segment lost 0 bases, leaving 1 base of the junction unmatched. The CDR3 DNA follows: TGTGCCAGCAGTGACTCAGCGGGGGGGCCAGATACGCAGTATTTT. Translated: CASSDSAGGPDTQYF.

This clone appeared once. The chain couples TRBV2 to TRBJ1-4; D may be TRBD1 (5 bases). This CDR3 has 14 amino acids. The germline gives CDR1 SNHLY, CDR2 FYNNEI. V was pared by 6 bases and J by 0 bases, with 8 bases between. The CDR3 spells CASRNRTTNEKLFF. DNA for the CDR3: TGTGCCAGCAGGAACAGGACAACTAATGAAAAACTGTTTTTT. The whole variable domain, filled in from reference TRBV2 and TRBJ1-4, reads EPEVTQTPSHQVTQMGQEVILRCVPISNHLYFYWYRQILGQKVEFLVSFYNNEISEKSEIFDDQFSVERPDGSNFTLKIRSTKLEDSAMYFCASRNRTTNEKLFFGSGTQLSVL.

The DNA for the CDR3 is TGTGCCAGCAGCTTAGACAGGGGCCCAGATACGCAGTATTTT. It encodes CASSLDRGPDTQYF. The chain has TRBV11-2 and TRBJ2-3, with D tentatively TRBD1 (6 bases). From germline, CDR1 is SGHAT and CDR2 FQNNGV. The CDR3 sequence is 14 residues long. The germline V and J ends were trimmed by 0 bases and 4 bases, with 8 bases remaining between them.

This sequence joins TRBV18 and TRBJ2-1, with TRBD2 as a possible D gene (6 bases). Germline assignment: CDR1 KGHSH and CDR2 LQKENI. V was cut by 8 bases and J by 5 bases, with 16 bases left in between. CDR3 size: 14 residues. The DNA for the CDR3 is TGTGCCAGCGCCATGGGGACGGGGGACAATGAGCAGTTCTTC. This encodes CASAMGTGDNEQFF.

The chain is built from TRBV3-1 (or the pseudogene TRBV3-2) and TRBJ2-5; the match to TRBD1 covers 7 bases. After removal of 5 bases from V and 3 bases from J, the junction contained 0 bases not matched to a gene. This CDR3 spans 12 amino acids. Germline values: CDR1 LGHDT, CDR2 YNNKEL (reference sequence). DNA of the CDR3: TGTGCCAGCAGCGGGACAGAAGAGACCCAGTACTTC. Its protein product is CASSGTEETQYF.

This clone was found once. The chain recombines TRBV30 with TRBJ1-2, with TRBD1 as a possible D gene (5 bases). V lost 5 bases, J lost 5 bases, and 18 bases lay in between. This CDR3 has 14 amino acids. Germline CDR1 GTSNPN, CDR2 SVGIG (reference sequence). CDR3 DNA: TGTGCCTGGTGTCGCAAGCCCAGGGAATATGGCTACACCTTC. As protein: CAWCRKPREYGYTF.

This rearrangement joins TRBV4-1 to TRBJ2-1, with TRBD2 identical over 9 bases. The J segment lost 6 bases and the V segment lost 4 bases, leaving 13 bases of the junction unmatched. This CDR3 has 17 amino acids. CDR1 and CDR2 (germline): MGHRA, YSYEKL. The CDR3 DNA reads as TGCGCCAGCAGCCCCCCCCGGGCGGGGGGGAGAGGCAATGAGCAGTTCTTC. The encoded protein is CASSPPRAGGRGNEQFF.

The rearrangement uses TRBV11-2 and TRBJ2-5, with D uncertain. Trimming cost V 5 bases and J 5 bases, with 3 bases left between them. The CDR3 is 10 amino acids. Germline CDR1 reads SGHAT; CDR2 reads FQNNGV. The CDR3 loop reads CASSRETQYF. For the CDR3, the DNA is TGTGCCAGCAGCCGGGAGACCCAGTACTTC.

This chain joins TRBV9 and TRBJ2-7; 10 positions agree with TRBD1. Per germline, CDR1 SGDLS and CDR2 YYNGEE. V lost 5 bases to trimming and J lost 5 bases; unmatched junction nucleotides: 10. The CDR3 runs to 15 residues. This CDR3 is CASSSTGQGYNEQYF. CDR3 sequence (DNA): TGTGCCAGCAGTAGCACGGGACAGGGGTACAACGAGCAGTACTTC.

The sample holds one count of this clone. This chain links TRBV18 with TRBJ1-1; 7 bases agree with TRBD1. V dropped 3 bases and J dropped 0; count of bases not matched to a gene: 4. Looked up from germline, CDR1 is KGHSH and CDR2 is LQKENI. This CDR3 has 15 residues. The CDR3 reads CASSPGTAMNTEAFF. For the CDR3, the DNA is TGTGCCAGCTCACCTGGGACAGCCATGAACACTGAAGCTTTCTTT.

J is TRBJ2-7 and V is TRBV19; 8 nucleotides align to TRBD1. CDR1 is LNHDA and CDR2 is SQIVND in the germline V gene (reference sequence). The CDR3 is 12 amino acids. After removal of 5 bases from V and 3 bases from J, the junction contained 0 bases not matched to a gene. The CDR3 nucleotides are TGTGCCAGTAGTGACAGGGGCTACGAGCAGTACTTC. The encoded protein is CASSDRGYEQYF.

V and J are TRBV6-5 and TRBJ1-2, with TRBD1 as a possible D gene (6 bases). CDR3 length: 14 residues. CDR1 MNHEY and CDR2 SVGAGI come from the germline V gene. The V end lost 2 bases, the J end lost 8 bases, and 15 bases lay between the germline ends. CDR3 DNA: TGTGCCAGCAGTTACGGGAGGGGGGCGAGGGGCTACACCTTC. The encoded protein is CASSYGRGARGYTF.

This sequence joins TRBV5-4 and TRBJ2-7; TRBD2 is a possible D gene (6 bases). V was clipped by 0 bases and J by 5 bases, with 12 bases between them. Germline CDR1 reads SGHNT; CDR2 reads YYREEE (reference sequence). The CDR3 has 14 residues. The CDR3 DNA follows: TGTGCCAGCAGCTTGGAGGGCGGGGTACACGAGCAGTACTTC. Amino acid sequence: CASSLEGGVHEQYF.

This sequence joins TRBV27 and TRBJ2-3, with TRBD2 matching over 7 bases. CDR3 length equals 15 residues. V lost 5 bases to trimming and J lost 0 bases; unmatched junction nucleotides: 5. Germline CDR1 reads MNHEY; CDR2 reads SMNVEV (reference sequence). The CDR3 protein is CASSEGLPSTDTQYF. In DNA form, the CDR3 reads TGTGCCAGCAGTGAGGGACTACCGAGCACAGATACGCAGTATTTT.

This chain joins TRBV2 and TRBJ1-1, with D perhaps TRBD1 (5 bases). CDR1 SNHLY and CDR2 FYNNEI come from the germline V gene. The length of the CDR3 is 11 residues. Deletions cut 4 bases from V and 10 bases from J, with 10 bases between. CDR3 in amino acids: CASSAGVVAFF. CDR3 nucleotides: TGTGCCAGCAGTGCGGGGGTTGTAGCTTTCTTT.

The chain has TRBV10-3 and TRBJ2-3; TRBD1 is a possible D gene (6 bases). V gave up 0 bases and J gave up 6 bases, with 13 bases separating them. Germline loops: CDR1 ENHRY, CDR2 SYGVKD. This CDR3 contains 15 residues. For the CDR3, the DNA is TGTGCCATCAGTGAGTCGACAGGTTCTTGGGATACGCAGTATTTT. This codes for CAISESTGSWDTQYF.

This clone showed up just a few times. The chain employs TRBV7-9 and TRBJ2-3; possible D gene TRBD2, 5 bases. This CDR3 has 13 amino acids. Germline V lookup: CDR1 SEHNR, CDR2 FQNEAQ (reference sequence). Trimming cost V 1 base and J 4 bases, with 6 bases left between them. CDR3: CASSLDGADTQYF. As DNA, the CDR3 is TGTGCCAGCAGCTTAGACGGGGCAGATACGCAGTATTTT.

The chain couples TRBV7-2 to TRBJ2-5; D may be TRBD2 (5 bases). The germline V gene has CDR1 SGHTA and CDR2 FQGNSA. Trimming left V 0 bases short and J 5 bases short, with 16 bases between. The CDR3 consists of 16 residues. The CDR3 protein is CASSLASPGSGETQYF. Here the CDR3 DNA reads TGTGCCAGCAGCTTAGCCTCGCCCGGGTCGGGGGAGACCCAGTACTTC.

The chain recombines TRBV7-2 with TRBJ2-7; D remains ambiguous. V lost 1 base and J 3 bases, leaving 10 bases between the germline ends. This CDR3 is built from 14 residues. Germline CDR1 reads SGHTA; CDR2 reads FQGNSA. The CDR3: CASSLVSYLYEQYF. The CDR3 DNA reads TGTGCCAGCAGCTTAGTTTCCTATCTCTACGAGCAGTACTTC.

The rearrangement uses TRBV6-5 and TRBJ1-6; TRBD1 matches at 8 bases. After removal of 4 bases from V and 10 bases from J, the junction contained 9 bases not matched to a gene. There are 15 residues in the CDR3. The germline gives CDR1 MNHEY, CDR2 SVGAGI. The CDR3 reads CASSSGQGRGSPLHF. The CDR3 DNA is TGTGCCAGCAGTTCCGGACAGGGTAGAGGATCACCCCTCCACTTT.

This clone was seen a single time. V usage is TRBV10-3 and J usage is TRBJ1-6; TRBD1 aligns across 7 bases. Germline CDR1 reads ENHRY; CDR2 reads SYGVKD. The CDR3 spans 17 residues. V lost 8 bases, J lost 8 bases, and 18 bases stayed unmatched. The CDR3: CAIGSPRGRDRDSPLHF. Here the CDR3 DNA reads TGTGCCATCGGGTCACCGAGGGGCCGGGACAGAGATTCACCCCTCCACTTT.

This chain joins TRBV7-6 and TRBJ1-4; D is possibly TRBD1 (5 bases). V dropped 3 bases and J dropped 7 bases, with 12 bases sitting between them. The germline V gene encodes CDR1 SGHVS and CDR2 FNYEAQ. The CDR3 length is 14 residues. CDR3: CASSLVGGGEKLFF. In DNA form, the CDR3 reads TGTGCCAGCAGCTTGGTCGGGGGAGGTGAAAAACTGTTTTTT.